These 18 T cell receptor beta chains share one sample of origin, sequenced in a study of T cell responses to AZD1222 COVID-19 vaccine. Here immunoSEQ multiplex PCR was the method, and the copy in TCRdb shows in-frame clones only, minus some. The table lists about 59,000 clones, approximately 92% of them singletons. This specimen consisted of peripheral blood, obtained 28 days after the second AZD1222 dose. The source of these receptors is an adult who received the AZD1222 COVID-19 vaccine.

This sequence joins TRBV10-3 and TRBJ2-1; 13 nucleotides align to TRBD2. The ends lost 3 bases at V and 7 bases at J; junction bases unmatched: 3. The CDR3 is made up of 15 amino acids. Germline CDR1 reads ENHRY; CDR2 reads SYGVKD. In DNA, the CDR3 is TGTGCCATCAGTGAACTAGCGGGAGGGCCGAATGAGCAGTTCTTC. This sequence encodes CAISELAGGPNEQFF.

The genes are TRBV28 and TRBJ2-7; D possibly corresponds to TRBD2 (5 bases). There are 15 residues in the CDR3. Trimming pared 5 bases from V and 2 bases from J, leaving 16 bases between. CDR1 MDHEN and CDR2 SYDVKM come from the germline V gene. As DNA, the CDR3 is TGTGCCAGCAGTGAACTCGCGGGTATCCCCTACGAGCAGTACTTC. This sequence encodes CASSELAGIPYEQYF.

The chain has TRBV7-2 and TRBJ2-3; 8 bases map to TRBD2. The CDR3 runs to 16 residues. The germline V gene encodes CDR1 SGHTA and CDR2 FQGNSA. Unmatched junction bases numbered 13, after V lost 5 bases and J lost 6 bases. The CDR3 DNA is TGTGCCAGCAGCGCCTTAGCGGGGTTTCGTGTGGATACGCAGTATTTT. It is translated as CASSALAGFRVDTQYF.

CDR3 sequence (DNA): TGCGCCAGCAGCCCGGACAGCGGCTACGAGCAGTACTTC. Protein product: CASSPDSGYEQYF. This chain connects TRBV5-1 to TRBJ2-7, with D perhaps TRBD1 (6 bases). V was pared by 4 bases and J by 3 bases, with 11 bases between. Germline CDR1 is SGHRS and CDR2 is YFSETQ. There are 13 residues in the CDR3.

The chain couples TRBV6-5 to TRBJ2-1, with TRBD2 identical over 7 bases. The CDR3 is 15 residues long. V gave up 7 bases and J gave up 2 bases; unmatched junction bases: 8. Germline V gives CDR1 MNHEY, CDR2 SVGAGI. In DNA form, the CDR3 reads TGTGCCAGCACCGAGACTAGCCCCCCCTACAATGAGCAGTTCTTC. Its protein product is CASTETSPPYNEQFF.

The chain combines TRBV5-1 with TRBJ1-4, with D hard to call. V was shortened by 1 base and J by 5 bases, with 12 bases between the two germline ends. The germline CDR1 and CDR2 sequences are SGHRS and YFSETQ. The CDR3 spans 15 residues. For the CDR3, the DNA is TGCGCCAGCAGCTTGACCGGGAAGCTAAATGAAAAACTGTTTTTT. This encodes CASSLTGKLNEKLFF. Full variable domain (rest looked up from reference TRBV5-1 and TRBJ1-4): KAGVTQTPRYLIKTRGQQVTLSCSPISGHRSVSWYQQTPGQGLQFLFEYFSETQRNKGNFPGRFSGRQFSNSRSEMNVSTLELGDSALYLCASSLTGKLNEKLFFGSGTQLSVL.

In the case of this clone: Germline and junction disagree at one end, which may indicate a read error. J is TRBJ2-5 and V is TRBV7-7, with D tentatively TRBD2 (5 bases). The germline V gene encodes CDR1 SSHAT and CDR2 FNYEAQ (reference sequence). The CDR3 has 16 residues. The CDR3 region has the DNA TGTGCTAGCAGCCTCACTAAGCCTAGCCGGCGAGAGACCCAGTACTTC. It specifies CASSLTKPSRRETQYF.

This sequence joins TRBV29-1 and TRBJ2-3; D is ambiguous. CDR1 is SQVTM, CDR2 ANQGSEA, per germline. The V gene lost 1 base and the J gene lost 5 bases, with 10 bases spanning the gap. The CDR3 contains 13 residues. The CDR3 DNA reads TGCAGCGTTGAAGGAAATCATGGAGATACGCAGTATTTT. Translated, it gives CSVEGNHGDTQYF.

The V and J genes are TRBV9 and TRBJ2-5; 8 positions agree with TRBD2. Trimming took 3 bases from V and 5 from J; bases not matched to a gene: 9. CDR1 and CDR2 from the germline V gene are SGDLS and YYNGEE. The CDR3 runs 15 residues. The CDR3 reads CASSGQAGVGETQYF. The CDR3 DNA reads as TGTGCCAGCAGCGGACAAGCGGGAGTAGGGGAGACCCAGTACTTC.

CDR3 DNA: TGTGCGATGGGACATAACACCGGGGAGCTGTTTTTT. It translates to CAMGHNTGELFF. The rearrangement uses TRBV28 and TRBJ2-2; the D gene is possibly TRBD1 (6 bases). CDR1 is MDHEN, CDR2 SYDVKM, per germline. The CDR3 has 12 residues. Based on the CDR3 plus reference TRBV28 and TRBJ2-2, the full variable domain is DVKVTQSSRYLVKRTGEKVFLECVQDMDHENMFWYRQDPGLGLRLIYFSYDVKMKEKGDIPEGYSVSREKKERFSLILESASTNQTSMYLCAMGHNTGELFFGEGSRLTVL.

DNA for the CDR3: TGTGCCAGCAGCTTAGCGTGGAGAGGTGAAGCTTTCTTT. Residues: CASSLAWRGEAFF. This chain uses TRBV7-2 with TRBJ1-1; D remains unclear. The V and J ends lost 0 bases and 7 bases respectively, with 9 bases between them. This CDR3 comprises 13 residues. Germline V CDR1 and CDR2: SGHTA, FQGNSA.

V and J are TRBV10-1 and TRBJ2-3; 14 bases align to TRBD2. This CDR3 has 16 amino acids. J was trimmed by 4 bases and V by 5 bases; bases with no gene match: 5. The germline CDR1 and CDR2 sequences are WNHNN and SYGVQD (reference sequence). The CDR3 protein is CASSRTSGRRADTQYF. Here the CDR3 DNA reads TGCGCCAGCAGTCGGACTAGCGGGAGGAGGGCAGATACGCAGTATTTT.

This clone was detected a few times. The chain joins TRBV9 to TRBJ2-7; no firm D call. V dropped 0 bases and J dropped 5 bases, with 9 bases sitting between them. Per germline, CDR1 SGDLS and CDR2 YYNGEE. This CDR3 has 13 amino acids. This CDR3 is CASSVGLGNEQYF. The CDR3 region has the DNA TGTGCCAGCAGCGTAGGGCTAGGGAACGAGCAGTACTTC.

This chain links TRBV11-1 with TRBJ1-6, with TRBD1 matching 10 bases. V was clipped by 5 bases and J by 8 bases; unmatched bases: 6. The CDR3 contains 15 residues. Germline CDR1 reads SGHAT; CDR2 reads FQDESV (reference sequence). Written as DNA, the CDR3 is TGTGCCAGCAGCCCCCGACAGGGGGCGGATTCACCCCTCCACTTT. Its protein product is CASSPRQGADSPLHF.

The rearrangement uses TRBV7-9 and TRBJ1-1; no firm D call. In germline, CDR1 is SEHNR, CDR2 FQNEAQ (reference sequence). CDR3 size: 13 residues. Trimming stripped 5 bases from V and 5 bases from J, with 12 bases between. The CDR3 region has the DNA TGTGCCAGCAGCCTTGAGAGGGCGACTGAAGCTTTCTTT. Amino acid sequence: CASSLERATEAFF.

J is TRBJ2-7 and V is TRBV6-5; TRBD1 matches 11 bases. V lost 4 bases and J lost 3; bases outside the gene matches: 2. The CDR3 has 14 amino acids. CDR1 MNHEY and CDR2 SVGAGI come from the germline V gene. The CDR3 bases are TGTGCCAGCAGTTCGGACAGGGGGCACTACGAGCAGTACTTC. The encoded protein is CASSSDRGHYEQYF.

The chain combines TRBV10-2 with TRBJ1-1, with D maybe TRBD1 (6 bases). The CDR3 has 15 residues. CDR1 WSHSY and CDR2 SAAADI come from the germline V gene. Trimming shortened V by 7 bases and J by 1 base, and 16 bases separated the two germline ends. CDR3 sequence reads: CASTSRGVRNTEAFF. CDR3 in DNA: TGCGCCAGCACTAGTAGGGGGGTGAGGAACACTGAAGCTTTCTTT.

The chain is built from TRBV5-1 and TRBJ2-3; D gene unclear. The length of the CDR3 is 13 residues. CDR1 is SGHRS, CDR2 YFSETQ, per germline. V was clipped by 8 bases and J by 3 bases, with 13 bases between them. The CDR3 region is CASRSRLTDTQYF. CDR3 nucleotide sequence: TGCGCCAGTCGGTCACGCCTAACAGATACGCAGTATTTT.